This T cell receptor (beta chain) was captured by sequencing in a study of T cells in Graves' hyperthyroidism and ophthalmopathy. Study-level results: Most thyroid clonotypes expanded above 0.001 were also detected in blood.

Clinical Activity Scores of at least 3, NOSPECS grades of at least 4 and durations under 3 months characterized ophthalmopathy patients. Exclusion followed for patients with uncontrolled infection, other autoimmune disease, pregnancy or lactation. Amplified regions were TCR beta CDR3 sequences from RNA transcripts. HTBI primers were employed in a first-round RT-PCR of the TCR CDR3. TCRdb passed the multiplex PCR reads through MiXCR, listing each CDR3 protein once. The sample has approximately 610,000 distinct CDR3 sequences, under 15% seen once. For this clonotype: As yet, its antigen is unknown.

This TCR was recovered from a woman aged 40 to 50 with Graves' ophthalmopathy. Specimen: blood.

The CDR3 DNA reads as TGTGCCTTCTCCACTGGGGCCGCCGCGGCCTACAATGAGCAGTTCTTC. Its translation: CAFSTGAAAAYNEQFF. The gene calls are TRBV30 and TRBJ2-1, with D perhaps TRBD1 (5 bases). Germline V gene lookup returns CDR1 GTSNPN and CDR2 SVGIG (reference sequence). The CDR3 contains 16 residues. Trimming took off 7 bases at V and 2 bases at J, with 21 bases between the two ends.